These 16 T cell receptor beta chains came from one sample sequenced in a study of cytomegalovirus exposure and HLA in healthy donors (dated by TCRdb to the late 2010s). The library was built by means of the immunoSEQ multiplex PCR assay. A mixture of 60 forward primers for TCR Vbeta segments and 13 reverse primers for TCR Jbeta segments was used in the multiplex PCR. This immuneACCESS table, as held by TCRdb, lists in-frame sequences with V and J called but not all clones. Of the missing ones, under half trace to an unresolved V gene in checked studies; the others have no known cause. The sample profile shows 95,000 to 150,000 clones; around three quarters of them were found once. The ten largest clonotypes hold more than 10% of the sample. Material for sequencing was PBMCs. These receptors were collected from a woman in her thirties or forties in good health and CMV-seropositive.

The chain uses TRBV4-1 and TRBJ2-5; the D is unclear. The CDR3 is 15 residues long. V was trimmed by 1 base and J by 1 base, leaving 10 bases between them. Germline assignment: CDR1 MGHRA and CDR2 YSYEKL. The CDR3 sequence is CASSQGRLIQETQYF. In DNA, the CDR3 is TGCGCCAGCAGCCAAGGGCGGCTGATCCAAGAGACCCAGTACTTC.

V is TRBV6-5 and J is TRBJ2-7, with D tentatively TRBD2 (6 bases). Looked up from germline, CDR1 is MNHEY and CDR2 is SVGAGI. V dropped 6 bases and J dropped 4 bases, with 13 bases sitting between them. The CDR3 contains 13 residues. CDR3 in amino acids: CASSPGTPYEQYF. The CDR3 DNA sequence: TGTGCCAGCAGCCCCGGGACTCCTTACGAGCAGTACTTC.

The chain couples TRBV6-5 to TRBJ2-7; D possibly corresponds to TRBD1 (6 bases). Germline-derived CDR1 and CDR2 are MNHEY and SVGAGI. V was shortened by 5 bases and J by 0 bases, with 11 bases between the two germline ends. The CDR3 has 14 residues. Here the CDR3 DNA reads TGTGCCAGCAGTCGTACAGGGACCTCCTACGAGCAGTACTTC. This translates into CASSRTGTSYEQYF.

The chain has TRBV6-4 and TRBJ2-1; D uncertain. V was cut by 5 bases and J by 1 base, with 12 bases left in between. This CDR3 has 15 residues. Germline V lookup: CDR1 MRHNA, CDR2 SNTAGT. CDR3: CASSTFSGSYNEQFF. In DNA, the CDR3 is TGTGCCAGCAGTACCTTTTCGGGTTCCTACAATGAGCAGTTCTTC.

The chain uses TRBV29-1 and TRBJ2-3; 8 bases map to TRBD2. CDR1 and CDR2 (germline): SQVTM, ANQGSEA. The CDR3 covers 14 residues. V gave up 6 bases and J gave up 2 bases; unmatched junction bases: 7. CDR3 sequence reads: CSVARTSPTDTQYF. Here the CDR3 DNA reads TGCAGCGTCGCCCGGACTAGCCCCACAGATACGCAGTATTTT.

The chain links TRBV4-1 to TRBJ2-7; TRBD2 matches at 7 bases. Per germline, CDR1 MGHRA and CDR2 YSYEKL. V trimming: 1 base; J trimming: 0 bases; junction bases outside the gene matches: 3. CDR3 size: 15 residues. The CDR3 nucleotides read TGCGCCAGCAGCCAAGGGGGAGGGGTCTCCTACGAGCAGTACTTC. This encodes CASSQGGGVSYEQYF.

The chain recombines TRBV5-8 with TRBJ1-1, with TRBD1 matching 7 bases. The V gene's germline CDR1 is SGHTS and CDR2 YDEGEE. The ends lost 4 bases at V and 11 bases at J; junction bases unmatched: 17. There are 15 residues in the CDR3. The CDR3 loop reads CASSPAGTERVAAFF. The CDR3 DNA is TGTGCCAGCAGCCCGGCCGGGACAGAACGTGTTGCGGCTTTCTTT.

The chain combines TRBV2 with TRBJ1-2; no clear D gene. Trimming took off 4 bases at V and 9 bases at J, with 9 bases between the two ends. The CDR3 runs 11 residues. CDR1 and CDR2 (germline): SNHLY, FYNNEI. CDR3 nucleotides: TGTGCCAGCAGTGTAACAGAGCGCTACACCTTC. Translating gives CASSVTERYTF.

The CDR3 DNA follows: TGTGCCAGCAGTCCCCACGCGCAGGACTCCTATGGCTACACCTTC. As protein: CASSPHAQDSYGYTF. The chain is built from TRBV28 and TRBJ1-2; D gene ambiguous. The CDR3 covers 15 residues. Germline assignment: CDR1 MDHEN and CDR2 SYDVKM. V shed 5 bases and J shed 4 bases, with 17 bases lying between them.

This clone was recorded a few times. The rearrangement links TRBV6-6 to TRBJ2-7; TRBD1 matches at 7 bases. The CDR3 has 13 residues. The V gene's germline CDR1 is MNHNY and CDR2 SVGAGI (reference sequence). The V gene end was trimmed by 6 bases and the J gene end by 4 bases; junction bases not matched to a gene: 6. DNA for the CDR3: TGTGCCAGCAGCCGGGACAGAGGTTACGAGCAGTACTTC. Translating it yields CASSRDRGYEQYF.

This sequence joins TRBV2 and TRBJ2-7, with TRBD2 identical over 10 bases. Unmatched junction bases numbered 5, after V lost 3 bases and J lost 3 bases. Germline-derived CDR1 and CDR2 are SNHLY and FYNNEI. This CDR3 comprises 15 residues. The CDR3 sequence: CASSDWSSGGYEQYF. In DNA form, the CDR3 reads TGTGCCAGCAGTGATTGGTCTAGCGGGGGCTACGAGCAGTACTTC.

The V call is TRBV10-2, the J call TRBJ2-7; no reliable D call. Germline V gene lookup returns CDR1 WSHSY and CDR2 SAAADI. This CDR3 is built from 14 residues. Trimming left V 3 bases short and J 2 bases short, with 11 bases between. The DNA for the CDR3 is TGCGCCAGCAGTGATGGTAGTCGCCCCTACGAGCAGTACTTC. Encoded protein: CASSDGSRPYEQYF.

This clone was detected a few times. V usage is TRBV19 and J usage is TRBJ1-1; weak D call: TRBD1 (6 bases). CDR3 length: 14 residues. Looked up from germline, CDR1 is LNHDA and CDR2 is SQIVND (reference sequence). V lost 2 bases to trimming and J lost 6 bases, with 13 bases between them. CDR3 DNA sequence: TGTGCCAGTAGTATAAAGATCAGGGGAGCTGAAGCTTTCTTT. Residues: CASSIKIRGAEAFF.

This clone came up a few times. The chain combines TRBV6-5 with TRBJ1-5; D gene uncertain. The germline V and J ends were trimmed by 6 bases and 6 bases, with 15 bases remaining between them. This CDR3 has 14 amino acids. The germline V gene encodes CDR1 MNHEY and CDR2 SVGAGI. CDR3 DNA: TGTGCCAGCAGGCGGGCTTCGAAGGGTCAGCCCCAGCATTTT. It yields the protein CASRRASKGQPQHF.

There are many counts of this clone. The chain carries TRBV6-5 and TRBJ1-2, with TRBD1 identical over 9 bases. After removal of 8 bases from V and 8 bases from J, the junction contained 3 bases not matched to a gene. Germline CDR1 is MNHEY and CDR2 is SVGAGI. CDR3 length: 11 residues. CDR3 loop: CASGDRVGYTF. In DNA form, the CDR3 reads TGTGCCAGCGGGGACAGGGTGGGCTACACCTTC.

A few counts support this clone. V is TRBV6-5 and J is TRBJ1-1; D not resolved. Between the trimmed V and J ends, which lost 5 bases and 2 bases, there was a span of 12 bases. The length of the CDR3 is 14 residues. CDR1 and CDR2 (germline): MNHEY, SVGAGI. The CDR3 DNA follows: TGTGCCAGCAGTGAAGAGGCGGTTAACACTGAAGCTTTCTTT. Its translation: CASSEEAVNTEAFF.